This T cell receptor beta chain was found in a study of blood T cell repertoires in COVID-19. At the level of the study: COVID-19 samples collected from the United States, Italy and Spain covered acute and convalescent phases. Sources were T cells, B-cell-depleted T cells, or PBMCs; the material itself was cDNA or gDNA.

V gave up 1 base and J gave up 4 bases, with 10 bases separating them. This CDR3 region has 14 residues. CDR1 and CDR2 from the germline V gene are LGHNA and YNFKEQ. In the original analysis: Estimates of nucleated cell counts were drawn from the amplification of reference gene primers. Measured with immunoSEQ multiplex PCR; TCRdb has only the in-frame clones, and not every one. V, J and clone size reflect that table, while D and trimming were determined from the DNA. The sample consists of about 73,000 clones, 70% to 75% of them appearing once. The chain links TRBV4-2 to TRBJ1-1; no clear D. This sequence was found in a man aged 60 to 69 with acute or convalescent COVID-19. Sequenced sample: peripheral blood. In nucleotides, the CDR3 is TGTGCCAGCAGCCAAGCAAGAGGCGGCACTGAAGCTTTCTTT. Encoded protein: CASSQARGGTEAFF.